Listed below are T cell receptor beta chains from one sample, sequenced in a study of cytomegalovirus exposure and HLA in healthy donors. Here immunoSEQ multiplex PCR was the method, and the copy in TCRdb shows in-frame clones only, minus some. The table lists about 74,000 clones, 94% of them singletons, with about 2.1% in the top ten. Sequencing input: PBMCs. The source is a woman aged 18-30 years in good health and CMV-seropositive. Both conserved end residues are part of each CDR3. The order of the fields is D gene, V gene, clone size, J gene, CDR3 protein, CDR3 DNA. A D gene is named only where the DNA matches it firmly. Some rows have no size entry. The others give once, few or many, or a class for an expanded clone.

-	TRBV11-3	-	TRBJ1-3	CASSSGGSSGNTIYF	TGTGCCAGCAGCTCTGGGGGCTCCTCTGGAAACACCATATATTTT
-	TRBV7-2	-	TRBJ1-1	CASSSQGLFTEAFF	TGTGCCAGCAGTTCACAGGGATTGTTCACTGAAGCTTTCTTT
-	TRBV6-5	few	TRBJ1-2	CASSYTPDINYGYTF	TGTGCCAGCAGTTACACCCCGGACATTAACTATGGCTACACCTTC
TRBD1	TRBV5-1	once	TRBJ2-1	CASSPGQGSPVYNEQFF	TGCGCCAGCAGCCCCGGACAGGGGTCACCAGTTTACAATGAGCAGTTCTTC
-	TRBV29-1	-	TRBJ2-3	CSVEEDGRGGDTQYF	TGCAGCGTTGAAGAGGACGGTAGGGGGGGAGATACGCAGTATTTT
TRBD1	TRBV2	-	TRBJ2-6	CASSEFRGPGANVLTF	TGTGCCAGCAGTGAGTTCAGGGGGCCTGGGGCCAACGTCCTGACTTTC
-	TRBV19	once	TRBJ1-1	CASSISPNTEAFF	TGTGCCAGTAGTATAAGCCCGAACACTGAAGCTTTCTTT
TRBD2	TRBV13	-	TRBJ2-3	CASSSPGGVALDTQYF	TGTGCCAGCAGCTCACCGGGGGGGGTTGCGCTGGATACGCAGTATTTT
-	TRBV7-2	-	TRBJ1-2	CASSSTGPGGDYTF	TGTGCCAGCAGCTCCACAGGGCCGGGGGGTGACTACACCTTC
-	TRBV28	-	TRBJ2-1	CASSSGLAGGAEQFF	TGTGCCAGCAGTTCGGGACTAGCAGGGGGCGCTGAGCAGTTCTTC
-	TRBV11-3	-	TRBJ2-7	CASSLRGQPYEQYF	TGTGCCAGCAGCTTAAGAGGACAGCCCTACGAGCAGTACTTC
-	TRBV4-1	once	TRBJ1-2	CASSQERQLKNYGYTF	TGCGCCAGCAGCCAAGAGCGACAGCTAAAAAACTATGGCTACACCTTC
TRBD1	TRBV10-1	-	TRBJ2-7	CASSADRGPSSYEQYF	TGCGCCAGCAGTGCGGACAGGGGGCCCTCCTCCTACGAGCAGTACTTC
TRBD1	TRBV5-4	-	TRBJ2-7	CASSFWPDRVYEQYF	TGTGCCAGCAGCTTCTGGCCCGACAGGGTCTACGAGCAGTACTTC
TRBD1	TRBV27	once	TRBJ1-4	CASSLEGQGYEKLFF	TGTGCCAGCAGTTTAGAGGGACAGGGTTATGAAAAACTGTTTTTT
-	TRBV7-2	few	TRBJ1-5	CASSLGGPNQPQHF	TGTGCCAGCAGCTTAGGGGGGCCGAATCAGCCCCAGCATTTT
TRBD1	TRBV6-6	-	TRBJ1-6	CASSNPGTGHRSPLHF	TGTGCCAGCAGTAACCCCGGGACAGGGCACCGGTCACCCCTCCACTTT
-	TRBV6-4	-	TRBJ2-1	CASKDTASYNEQFF	TGTGCCAGCAAAGACACGGCTTCCTACAATGAGCAGTTCTTC
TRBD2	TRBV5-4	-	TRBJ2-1	CASSKMGLAGAQSSYNEQFF	TGTGCCAGCAGCAAAATGGGACTAGCGGGGGCCCAGAGCTCCTACAATGAGCAGTTCTTC
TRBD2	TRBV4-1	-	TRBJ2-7	CASSPWTSGIYEQYF	TGCGCCAGCAGCCCATGGACTAGCGGAATCTACGAGCAGTACTTC
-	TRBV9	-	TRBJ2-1	CASSLQGYNEQFF	TGTGCCAGCAGCCTTCAGGGTTACAATGAGCAGTTCTTC
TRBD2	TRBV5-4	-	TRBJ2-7	CASSGVAGRWEQYF	TGTGCCAGCAGCGGGGTAGCGGGCCGGTGGGAGCAGTACTTC
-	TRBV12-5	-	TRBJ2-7	CASGFPTTPSEQYF	TGTGCTAGTGGTTTTCCAACAACCCCTAGTGAGCAGTACTTC
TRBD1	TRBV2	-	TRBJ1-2	CASSRDRDDYGYTF	TGTGCCAGCAGCCGGGACAGGGATGACTATGGCTACACCTTC
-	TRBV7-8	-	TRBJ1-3	CASTGQYSGNTIYF	TGTGCCAGCACCGGACAGTACTCTGGAAACACCATATATTTT
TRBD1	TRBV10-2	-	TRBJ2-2	CASRQGARGTGELFF	TGCGCCAGCAGACAGGGGGCCAGGGGGACCGGGGAGCTGTTTTTT
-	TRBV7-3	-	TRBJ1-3	CASLMGRDHPRGNTIYF	TGTGCCAGCCTCATGGGCAGGGATCACCCTCGTGGAAACACCATATATTTT
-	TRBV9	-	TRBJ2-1	CASSVEQGSEQFF	TGTGCCAGCAGCGTAGAGCAGGGCAGTGAGCAGTTCTTC
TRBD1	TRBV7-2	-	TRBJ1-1	CASSASPWDRGEAFF	TGTGCCAGCAGCGCCTCACCGTGGGACAGGGGCGAAGCTTTCTTT
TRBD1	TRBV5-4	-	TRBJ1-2	CASSPGTGQDYGYTF	TGTGCCAGCAGCCCCGGGACAGGGCAGGACTATGGCTACACCTTC
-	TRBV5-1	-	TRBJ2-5	CASSLAAANQETQYF	TGCGCCAGCAGCTTGGCGGCAGCGAACCAAGAGACCCAGTACTTC
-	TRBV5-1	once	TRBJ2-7	CASSPVPTGPYEQYF	TGCGCCAGCAGCCCCGTCCCGACAGGCCCCTACGAGCAGTACTTC
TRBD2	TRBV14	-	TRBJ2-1	CASSQEGGGDDNEQFF	TGTGCCAGCAGCCAAGAGGGGGGGGGAGATGACAATGAGCAGTTCTTC
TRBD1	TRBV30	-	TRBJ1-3	CAWSVNRGTGNTIYF	TGTGCCTGGAGTGTGAACAGGGGCACTGGAAACACCATATATTTT
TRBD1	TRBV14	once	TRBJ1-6	CASSRRGGSSYNSPLHF	TGTGCCAGCAGCCGCAGAGGGGGCAGCTCCTATAATTCACCCCTCCACTTT
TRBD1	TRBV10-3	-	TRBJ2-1	CAISPDRDNEQFF	TGTGCCATCAGTCCGGACAGGGACAATGAGCAGTTCTTC
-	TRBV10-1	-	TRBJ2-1	CASSYGGRGNEQFF	TGCGCCAGCAGTTACGGGGGACGGGGCAATGAGCAGTTCTTC
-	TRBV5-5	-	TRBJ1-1	CASSLPGKSTEAFF	TGTGCCAGCAGCTTGCCCGGGAAGAGCACTGAAGCTTTCTTT
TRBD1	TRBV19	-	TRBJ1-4	CASSIGGTGGTEKLFF	TGTGCCAGTAGTATAGGGGGAACAGGGGGGACGGAAAAACTGTTTTTT
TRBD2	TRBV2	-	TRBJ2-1	CASSSGLAGVGDEQFF	TGTGCCAGCAGCTCAGGACTAGCGGGAGTCGGTGACGAGCAGTTCTTC
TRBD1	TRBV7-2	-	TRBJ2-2	CASSLGQGGGTGELFF	TGTGCCAGCAGCCTCGGACAGGGGGGCGGGACCGGGGAGCTGTTTTTT
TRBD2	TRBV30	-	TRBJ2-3	CAWSVTSGADTQYF	TGTGCCTGGAGTGTGACTAGCGGTGCAGATACGCAGTATTTT
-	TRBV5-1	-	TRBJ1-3	CASSLAWLDRTGNTIYF	TGCGCCAGCAGCTTGGCCTGGTTGGACAGAACTGGAAACACCATATATTTT
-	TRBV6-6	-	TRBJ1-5	CASSLTADQPQHF	TGTGCCAGCAGTTTGACAGCCGATCAGCCCCAGCATTTT
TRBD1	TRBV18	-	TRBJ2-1	CASSPGAGQGYNEQFF	TGTGCCAGCTCACCTGGAGCAGGACAGGGGTACAATGAGCAGTTCTTC
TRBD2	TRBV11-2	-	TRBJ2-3	CASSSQRGGTDTQYF	TGTGCCAGCAGCTCTCAGCGGGGGGGCACAGATACGCAGTATTTT
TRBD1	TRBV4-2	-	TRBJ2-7	CASSPQPGQGYEQYF	TGTGCCAGCAGCCCACAACCGGGACAGGGTTACGAGCAGTACTTC
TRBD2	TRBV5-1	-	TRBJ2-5	CASLRGEGETQYF	TGCGCCAGCTTGCGGGGGGAGGGAGAGACCCAGTACTTC
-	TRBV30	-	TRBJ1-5	CAWSMTQVGGQPQHF	TGTGCCTGGAGTATGACTCAAGTCGGAGGTCAGCCCCAGCATTTT
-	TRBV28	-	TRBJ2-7	CASSLVSGRPGTYEQYF	TGTGCCAGCAGTTTGGTCTCCGGACGGCCGGGGACCTACGAGCAGTACTTC
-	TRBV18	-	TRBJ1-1	CASSPRHGRGHTEAFF	TGTGCCAGCTCACCCCGTCATGGGCGGGGACACACTGAAGCTTTCTTT
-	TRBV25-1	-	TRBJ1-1	CASSERGWSEAFF	TGTGCCAGCAGTGAGCGGGGTTGGTCTGAAGCTTTCTTT
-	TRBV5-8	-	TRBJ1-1	CASSSGFLNTEAFF	TGTGCCAGCAGCTCAGGATTCCTAAACACTGAAGCTTTCTTT